A single sample is the source of the 18 T cell receptor beta chains below, sequenced in a study of cytomegalovirus exposure and HLA in healthy donors. This PCR relied on a set of 60 Vbeta primers and 13 Jbeta primers. Libraries were prepared by immunoSEQ multiplex PCR; TCRdb keeps only in-frame clonotypes and omits some of them. This sample has 150,000 to 200,000 clones, with 85% found just once. Sequenced material: PBMCs. All receptors derive from a woman aged 50 to 65 in good health and CMV-seronegative.

V usage is TRBV28 and J usage is TRBJ2-1; tentatively, D is TRBD2 (6 bases). This CDR3 is 13 amino acids long. Trimming left V 6 bases short and J 1 base short, with 7 bases between. The germline V gene has CDR1 MDHEN and CDR2 SYDVKM. The CDR3 DNA reads TGTGCCAGCAGGGGGAGGTCCTACAATGAGCAGTTCTTC. This encodes CASRGRSYNEQFF.

The table lists this clone with a count of one. The chain is built from TRBV4-2 and TRBJ2-7; 8 nucleotides agree with TRBD1. Germline V gives CDR1 LGHNA, CDR2 YNFKEQ. CDR3 length equals 14 residues. Unmatched junction bases numbered 4, after V lost 4 bases and J lost 2 bases. The CDR3, as DNA: TGTGCCAGCAGCCCGACAGGGGCGACCTACGAGCAGTACTTC. Encoded protein: CASSPTGATYEQYF.

J is TRBJ2-7 and V is TRBV9; 7 nucleotides match TRBD2. The CDR3 totals 15 residues. V lost 0 bases, J lost 4 bases, and 7 bases stayed unmatched. Germline CDR1 SGDLS, CDR2 YYNGEE. This CDR3 reads CASSVAAGAMYEQYF. The CDR3 DNA reads as TGTGCCAGCAGCGTAGCGGCGGGAGCTATGTACGAGCAGTACTTC.

The CDR3 here is CASSSRTVYNSPLHF. The CDR3 coding sequence is TGTGCCAGCAGTTCCCGGACAGTCTATAATTCACCCCTCCACTTT. The V and J genes are TRBV28 and TRBJ1-6; TRBD1 might be the D (6 bases). Germline-derived CDR1 and CDR2 are MDHEN and SYDVKM. The CDR3 is 15 amino acids. V was pared by 4 bases and J by 3 bases, with 10 bases between.

The chain employs TRBV6-5 and TRBJ1-5; no clear D. Per the germline V gene, CDR1 is MNHEY and CDR2 is SVGAGI. Deletions cut 0 bases from V and 2 bases from J, with 8 bases between. This CDR3 is built from 15 residues. The CDR3 DNA sequence: TGTGCCAGCAGTTACTCCCGGGGAGGCAATCAGCCCCAGCATTTT. This encodes CASSYSRGGNQPQHF.

The CDR3 here is CASSPPGIEETQYF. In DNA, the CDR3 is TGTGCCAGCAGCCCCCCAGGGATCGAAGAGACCCAGTACTTC. The genes are TRBV28 and TRBJ2-5, with D possibly matching TRBD1 (5 bases). V lost 6 bases and J lost 3, with 14 bases in between. CDR3 length: 14 residues. Germline V gene lookup returns CDR1 MDHEN and CDR2 SYDVKM. The entire variable domain, with the rest obtained from reference TRBV28 and TRBJ2-5, is as follows: DVKVTQSSRYLVKRTGEKVFLECVQDMDHENMFWYRQDPGLGLRLIYFSYDVKMKEKGDIPEGYSVSREKKERFSLILESASTNQTSMYLCASSPPGIEETQYFGPGTRLLVL.

This chain joins TRBV7-2 and TRBJ2-1; 11 bases are a match to TRBD2. The germline CDR1 and CDR2 sequences are SGHTA and FQGNSA. With V trimmed by 4 bases and J by 6 bases, 11 bases remained unmatched. CDR3 length equals 17 residues. The CDR3: CASSSHLRLAGSNEQFF. The CDR3 DNA is TGTGCCAGCAGCTCGCACTTACGACTAGCGGGAAGCAATGAGCAGTTCTTC.

The genes are TRBV14 and TRBJ2-5; D is possibly TRBD1 (7 bases). CDR1 SGHDN and CDR2 FVKESK come from the germline V gene. Trimming removed 10 bases from V and 7 bases from J, with 19 bases in between. This CDR3 is 13 amino acids long. This CDR3 is CATLEEGAPTQYF. CDR3 DNA sequence: TGTGCCACCCTGGAGGAGGGGGCCCCGACCCAGTACTTC.

This clone showed up just once. The rearrangement joins TRBV4-3 to TRBJ2-7; D is unresolved. The V and J ends lost 0 bases and 0 bases respectively, with 9 bases between them. CDR3 length equals 15 residues. Germline values: CDR1 LGHNA, CDR2 YSLEER. The CDR3 region has the DNA TGCGCCAGCAGCCAAGAAATCGGTTTCTCCTACGAGCAGTACTTC. This codes for CASSQEIGFSYEQYF.

V is TRBV2 and J is TRBJ2-1, with 7 bases aligning to TRBD1. Germline CDR1 reads SNHLY; CDR2 reads FYNNEI. V lost 6 bases and J lost 4; bases outside the gene matches: 6. CDR3 size: 14 residues. The CDR3 protein is CASRAGGDYNEQFF. The CDR3 coding sequence is TGTGCCAGCAGGGCAGGGGGTGATTACAATGAGCAGTTCTTC.

The J gene is TRBJ2-1, the V gene TRBV18; TRBD2 matches at 8 bases. The CDR3 runs to 18 residues. Germline V lookup: CDR1 KGHSH, CDR2 LQKENI. Losses at the gene ends were 0 bases for V and 8 bases for J; bases not matched to a gene: 15. This CDR3 is CASSPPSGLAGPRDEQFF. Here the CDR3 DNA reads TGTGCCAGCTCACCACCTAGCGGGCTAGCGGGCCCAAGGGATGAGCAGTTCTTC.

The chain links TRBV15 to TRBJ2-3, with TRBD2 matching over 12 bases. Per germline, CDR1 LNHNV and CDR2 YYDKDF (reference sequence). This CDR3 is 18 amino acids long. V dropped 7 bases and J dropped 3; count of bases not matched to a gene: 14. The CDR3 bases are TGTGCCACCACCAGGGGGAACCTAGCGGGAGGGCCAACAGATACGCAGTATTTT. The encoded protein is CATTRGNLAGGPTDTQYF. The variable domain in full, with the rest retrieved from reference TRBV15 and TRBJ2-3, is DAMVIQNPRYQVTQFGKPVTLSCSQTLNHNVMYWYQQKSSQAPKLLFHYYDKDFNNEADTPDNFQSRRPNTSFCFLDIRSPGLGDTAMYLCATTRGNLAGGPTDTQYFGPGTRLTVL.

The chain recombines TRBV10-3 with TRBJ2-1, with D maybe TRBD1 (6 bases). The V end lost 0 bases, the J end lost 3 bases, and 12 bases lay between the germline ends. CDR1 and CDR2 from the germline V gene are ENHRY and SYGVKD. This CDR3 has 16 residues. The chain's CDR3 is CAISESMGAVYNEQFF. For the CDR3, the DNA is TGTGCCATCAGTGAGTCGATGGGGGCAGTCTACAATGAGCAGTTCTTC.

The V gene is TRBV7-7, the J gene TRBJ2-1; 7 nucleotides match TRBD2. V trimming: 3 bases; J trimming: 2 bases; junction bases outside the gene matches: 7. Germline V gene lookup returns CDR1 SSHAT and CDR2 FNYEAQ (reference sequence). CDR3 length: 16 residues. This CDR3 reads CASSLAGVSPYNEQFF. CDR3 in DNA: TGTGCCAGCAGCTTGGCGGGAGTAAGCCCCTACAATGAGCAGTTCTTC.

In DNA form, the CDR3 reads TGTGCCAGCAGCACCGGGACTAGCGGTTTGAACGAGCAGTACTTC. Protein product: CASSTGTSGLNEQYF. The chain couples TRBV7-9 to TRBJ2-7; TRBD2 agrees at 11 bases. This CDR3 is built from 15 residues. Germline trimming cut 5 bases from V and 5 bases from J; bases unmatched to any gene: 8. CDR1 SEHNR and CDR2 FQNEAQ come from the germline V gene (reference sequence).

The chain joins TRBV2 to TRBJ1-2; D is perhaps TRBD1 (5 bases). V dropped 6 bases and J dropped 6 bases, with 14 bases sitting between them. CDR3 length: 13 residues. Germline values: CDR1 SNHLY, CDR2 FYNNEI. As DNA, the CDR3 is TGTGCCAGCAGCCCCCGACAGCAGGATGGCTACACCTTC. Amino acid sequence: CASSPRQQDGYTF.

The gene calls are TRBV10-2 and TRBJ2-4; TRBD1 aligns across 9 bases. CDR3 length: 16 amino acids. The trim removed 6 bases at V and 2 bases at J, leaving 8 bases unmatched. Per germline, CDR1 WSHSY and CDR2 SAAADI. The CDR3 DNA reads TGCGCCAGCAGCCCTAGACAGGGGGGAACCAAAAACATTCAGTACTTC. It encodes CASSPRQGGTKNIQYF.

CDR3 sequence (DNA): TGCGCCAGCAGCTTGGAGAGCGGGAGGCCTAGAGGCAATGAGCAGTTCTTC. Its protein product is CASSLESGRPRGNEQFF. The rearrangement links TRBV5-1 to TRBJ2-1; 9 bases are shared with TRBD2. The J segment lost 6 bases and the V segment lost 0 bases, leaving 10 bases of the junction unmatched. The CDR3 runs to 17 residues. The germline V gene encodes CDR1 SGHRS and CDR2 YFSETQ. Full variable domain (rest looked up from reference TRBV5-1 and TRBJ2-1): KAGVTQTPRYLIKTRGQQVTLSCSPISGHRSVSWYQQTPGQGLQFLFEYFSETQRNKGNFPGRFSGRQFSNSRSEMNVSTLELGDSALYLCASSLESGRPRGNEQFFGPGTRLTVL.